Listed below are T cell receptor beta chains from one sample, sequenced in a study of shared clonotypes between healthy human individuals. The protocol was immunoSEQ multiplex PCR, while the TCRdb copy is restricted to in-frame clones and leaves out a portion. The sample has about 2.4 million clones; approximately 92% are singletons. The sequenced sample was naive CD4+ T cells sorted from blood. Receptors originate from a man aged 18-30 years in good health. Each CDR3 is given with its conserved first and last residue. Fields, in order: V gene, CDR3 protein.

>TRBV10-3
CAIKQGPTDTQYF
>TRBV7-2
CASSFGGSSYEQYF
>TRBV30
CAWSDGQAIYNEQFF
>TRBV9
CASSVGGIQETQYF
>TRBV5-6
CASSFGQAQDYGYTF
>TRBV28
CASSLSAASGGGMGYNEQFF
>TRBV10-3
CAISERGTGAAGELFF
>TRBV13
CASSLGQGNTEAFF
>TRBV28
CASLDRGGGRYEQYF
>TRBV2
CASSEYPGGTGELFF
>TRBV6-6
CASSYGGRGNSPLHF
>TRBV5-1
CASSLLRDRQETQYF
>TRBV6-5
CASTPTGQGIYEQYF
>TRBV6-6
CASSDLHEQYF
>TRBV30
CAWGRAGKAGYTF
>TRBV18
CASSTGRFSYEQYF
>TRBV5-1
CASSSAGGSASPLHF
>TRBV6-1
CASKGQGTQPQHF
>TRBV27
CASRTRLGGQETQYF
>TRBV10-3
CAISIYSGDTQYF
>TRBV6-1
CASGQLASGGEQFF
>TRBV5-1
CASSFLRHTDTQYF
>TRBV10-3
CAISDGRAMDEKLFF
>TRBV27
CASTQNPYSNQPQHF
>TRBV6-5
CASSYARDGYGYTF
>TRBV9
CASSTKSDRGYEQYF
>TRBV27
CASSSQGKKGTDTQYF
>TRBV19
CASSTHRGKGETQYF
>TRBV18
CASSPPSGGYNEQFF
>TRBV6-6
CASSYSSGSYEQYF
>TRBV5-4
CASSLARGTGQGNTIYF
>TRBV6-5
CASRSTGRQTQYF
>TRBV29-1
CSVVLRDPSQETQYF
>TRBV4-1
CASSQDRPTGEELFF